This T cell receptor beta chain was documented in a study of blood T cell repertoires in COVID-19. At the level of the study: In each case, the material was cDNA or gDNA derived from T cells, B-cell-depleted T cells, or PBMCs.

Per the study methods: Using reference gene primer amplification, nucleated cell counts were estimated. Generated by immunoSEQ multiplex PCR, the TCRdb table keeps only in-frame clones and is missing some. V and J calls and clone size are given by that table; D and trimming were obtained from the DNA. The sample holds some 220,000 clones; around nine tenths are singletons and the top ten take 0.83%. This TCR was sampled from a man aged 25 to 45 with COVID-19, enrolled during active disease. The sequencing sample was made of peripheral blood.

This chain's CDR3 is CASRATGLPEAFF. The CDR3 nucleotides read TGTGCCAGCAGGGCTACAGGGTTGCCTGAAGCTTTCTTT. The chain uses TRBV12-3 or TRBV12-4 and TRBJ1-1; D perhaps matches TRBD1 (6 bases). V shed 6 bases and J shed 6 bases, with 14 bases lying between them. This CDR3 has 13 residues.